This TCR beta chain is from a study of Ad26.COV2.S vaccination and SARS-CoV-2 variants. Study-level information: Donor got 5x10^10 or 1x10^11 viral particles of Ad26.COV2.S.

The CDR3 is made up of 19 amino acids. After removal of 5 bases from V and 4 bases from J, the junction contained 17 bases not matched to a gene. CDR1 SGHTA and CDR2 FQGNSA come from the germline V gene. Comments on this clone: Its antigen is as yet unknown.

Regarding treatment: 19 received Ad26.COV2.S at low or high dose, single or two shots; 5 received placebo; per-sample allocation not given. Sampling took place 63 days after the first vaccine or placebo injection. This person who donated was an adult of 18-55 years in Boston. Using immunoSEQ multiplex PCR, the repertoire was profiled, and TCRdb retains in-frame clones only, with some absent. The sample shows 300,000 to 450,000 clones, about 85% of them seen only once. Study results and caveats: Spike-specific TCR breadth in vaccine recipients exceeded that seen in placebo recipients.

The chain is built from TRBV7-2 and TRBJ2-5; 12 positions match TRBD2. This receptor was taken from a person aged 18-65 years who received the Ad26.COV2.S COVID-19 vaccine or a placebo. The sample here was peripheral blood, taken in a trial of Ad26.COV2.S vaccine versus placebo. The CDR3 DNA is TGTGCCAGCAGCCAGTGGCTAGCGGGGGGGCCAGAGATTTCAGAGACCCAGTACTTC. Its translation is CASSQWLAGGPEISETQYF.